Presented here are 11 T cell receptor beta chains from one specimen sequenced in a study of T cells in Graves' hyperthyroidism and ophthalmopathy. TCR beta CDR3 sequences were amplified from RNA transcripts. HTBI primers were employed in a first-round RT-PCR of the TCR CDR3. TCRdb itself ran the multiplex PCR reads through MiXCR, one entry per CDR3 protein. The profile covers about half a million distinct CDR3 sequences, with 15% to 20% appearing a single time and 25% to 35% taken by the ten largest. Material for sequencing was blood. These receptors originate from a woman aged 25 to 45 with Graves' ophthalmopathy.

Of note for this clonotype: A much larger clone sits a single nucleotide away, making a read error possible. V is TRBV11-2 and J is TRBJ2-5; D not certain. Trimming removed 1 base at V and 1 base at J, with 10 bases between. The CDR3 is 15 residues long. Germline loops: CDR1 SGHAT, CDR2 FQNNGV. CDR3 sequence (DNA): TGTGCCAGCAGCTTAGTAATCCCCTCCCAAGAGACCCAGTACTTC. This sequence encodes CASSLVIPSQETQYF. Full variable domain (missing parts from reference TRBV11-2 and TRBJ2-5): EAGVAQSPRYKIIEKRQSVAFWCNPISGHATLYWYQQILGQGPKLLIQFQNNGVVDDSQLPKDRFSAERLKGVDSTLKIQPAKLEDSAVYLCASSLVIPSQETQYFGPGTRLLVL.

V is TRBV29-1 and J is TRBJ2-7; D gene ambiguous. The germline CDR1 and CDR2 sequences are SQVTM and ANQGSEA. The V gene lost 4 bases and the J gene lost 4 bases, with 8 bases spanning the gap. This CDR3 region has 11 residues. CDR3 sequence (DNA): TGCAGCGTTGTGGTGGAATACGAGCAGTACTTC. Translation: CSVVVEYEQYF.

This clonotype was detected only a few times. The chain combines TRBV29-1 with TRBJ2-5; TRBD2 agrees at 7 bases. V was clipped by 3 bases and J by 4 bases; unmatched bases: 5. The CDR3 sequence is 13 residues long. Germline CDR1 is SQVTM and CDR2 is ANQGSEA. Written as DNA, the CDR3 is TGCAGCGTTGAGTTACTAGCGACAGAGACCCAGTACTTC. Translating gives CSVELLATETQYF.

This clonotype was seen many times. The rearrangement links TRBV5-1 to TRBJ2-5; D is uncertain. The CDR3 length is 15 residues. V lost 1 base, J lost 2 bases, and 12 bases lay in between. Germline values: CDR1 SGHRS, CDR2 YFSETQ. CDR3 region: CASSLMGSLQETQYF. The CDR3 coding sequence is TGCGCCAGCAGCTTGATGGGTTCCCTACAAGAGACCCAGTACTTC. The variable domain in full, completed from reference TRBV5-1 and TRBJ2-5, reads KAGVTQTPRYLIKTRGQQVTLSCSPISGHRSVSWYQQTPGQGLQFLFEYFSETQRNKGNFPGRFSGRQFSNSRSEMNVSTLELGDSALYLCASSLMGSLQETQYFGPGTRLLVL.

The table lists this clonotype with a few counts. The CDR3 reads CASSTPDGVSYEQYF. The CDR3 nucleotides read TGTGCCAGTAGTACACCGGACGGAGTCTCCTACGAGCAGTACTTC. This chain links TRBV19 with TRBJ2-7; D gene uncertain. The germline V gene has CDR1 LNHDA and CDR2 SQIVND (reference sequence). Trimming removed 4 bases at V and 0 bases at J, with 13 bases between. The CDR3 covers 15 residues.

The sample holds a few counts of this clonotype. The CDR3 here is CSASVSSTDTQYF. CDR3 in DNA: TGCAGTGCTAGCGTATCTAGCACAGATACGCAGTATTTT. The J gene is TRBJ2-3, the V gene TRBV20-1, with D unresolved. The V gene lost 3 bases and the J gene lost 0 bases, with 7 bases spanning the gap. The CDR3 covers 13 residues. Germline loops: CDR1 DFQATT, CDR2 SNEGSKA (reference sequence).

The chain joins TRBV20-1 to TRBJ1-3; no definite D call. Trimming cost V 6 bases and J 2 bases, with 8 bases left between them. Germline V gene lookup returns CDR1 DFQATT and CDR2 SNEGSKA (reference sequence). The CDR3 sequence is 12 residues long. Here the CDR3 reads CSASGTGNTIYF. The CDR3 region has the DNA TGCAGTGCCTCCGGTACTGGAAACACCATATATTTT.

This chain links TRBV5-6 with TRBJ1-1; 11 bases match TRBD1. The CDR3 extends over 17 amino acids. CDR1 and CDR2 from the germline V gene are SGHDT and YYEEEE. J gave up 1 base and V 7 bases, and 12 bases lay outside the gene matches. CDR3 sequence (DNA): TGTGCCAGCTTCCCCGGGGGGACAGGGGGTCGGAACACTGAAGCTTTCTTT. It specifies CASFPGGTGGRNTEAFF.

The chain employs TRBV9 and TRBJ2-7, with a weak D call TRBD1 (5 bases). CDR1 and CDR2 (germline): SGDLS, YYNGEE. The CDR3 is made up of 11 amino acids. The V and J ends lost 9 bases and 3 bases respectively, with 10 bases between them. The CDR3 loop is CAKRGIYEQYF. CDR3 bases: TGTGCCAAAAGGGGAATCTACGAGCAGTACTTC.

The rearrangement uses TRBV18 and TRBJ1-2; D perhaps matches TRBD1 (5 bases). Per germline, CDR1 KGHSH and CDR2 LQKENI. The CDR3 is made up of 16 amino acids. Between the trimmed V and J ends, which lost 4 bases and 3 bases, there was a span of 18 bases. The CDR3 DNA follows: TGTGCCAGCTCACTTTCCTGGGACCCGGGGGACTATGGCTACACCTTC. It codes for CASSLSWDPGDYGYTF.

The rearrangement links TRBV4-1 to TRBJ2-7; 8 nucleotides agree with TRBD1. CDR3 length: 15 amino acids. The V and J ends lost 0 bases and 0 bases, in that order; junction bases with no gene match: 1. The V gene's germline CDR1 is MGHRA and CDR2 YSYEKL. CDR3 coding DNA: TGCGCCAGCAGCCAAGAGGGACAGGACTCCTACGAGCAGTACTTC. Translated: CASSQEGQDSYEQYF.